The present T cell receptor beta chain was sequenced within a study of PD-1 blockade in classical Hodgkin lymphoma (dated by TCRdb to 2019 to 2021). Context from the whole study: Nivolumab dosing was 3 mg/kg intravenously every 2 weeks, continuing until either disease progression or unacceptable toxicity. The study used TCR beta sequencing and CyTOF to define a peripheral blood immune signature of response to PD-1 blockade in classical Hodgkin lymphoma.

The Qiagen DNeasy kit was used to extract genomic DNA both from unsorted PBMCs and from the negatively selected CD4+ and CD8+ fractions. Amplification of TCR beta CDR3 regions was done by immunoSEQ multiplex PCR with primers that anneal to V and J segments. A synthetic immune receptor repertoire was used to minimize amplification bias, and any remaining bias was removed computationally after sequencing. Regarding the original processing steps: Custom Python scripts were used to quantify repertoire diversity as the Shannon entropy index. Unsorted, CD4+ and CD8+ repertoires were analyzed separately, except for combined analyses in which CD4+ and CD8+ sequences were merged in silico. Clonal expansion was defined as at least a 2-fold frequency increase after treatment relative to C1D1, with a pseudocount of 0.5 for undetected baseline clones. Clones with 0 or 1 copy at C1D1 were defined as singleton clones, while clones with 2 or more copies were defined as non-singleton clones. By matching protein sequences in sorted samples from the same patient, clones expanded in unsorted samples were annotated as CD4+, CD8+ or unknown. Wilcoxon tests were applied to paired samples to test diversity changes from C1D1 to C4D1. TCRdb took this table from immuneACCESS and kept in-frame rearrangements with V and J called. Such tables lack part of the clones; where checked against another copy, unresolved V genes explain under half of the gap, and the rest is unexplained. V, J and clone size are those of that table, while D and trimming were read from the DNA. In this sample the table shows roughly 41,000 clones, 65% to 70% of which occur a single time. Together, the top ten hold under 3% of the sample.

V lost 2 bases and J lost 3 bases; the stretch between them is 13 bases long. For CDR1 and CDR2, the germline V gene (reference sequence) lists SEHNR and FQNEAQ. The CDR3 contains 15 residues, cysteine and phenylalanine counted. Only the CDR3 part of the read is kept: 45 bases, read in frame from the first base. Study-wide findings and limitations: Patients starting nivolumab less than 1 year after ASCT had lower diversity and were excluded from later analyses to avoid confounding by immune reconstitution. Baseline diversity similar to that of newly diagnosed patients was observed in trial patients achieving complete response, whereas significantly lower diversity was observed in partial responders and progressors. The study was restricted to a single clinical trial cohort, and the causes of repertoire differences, possibly disease activity or prior therapy, were left undefined. A significant rise by C4D1 was seen in CD4+ but not CD8+ TCR diversity (p=0.0027 vs p=0.16), with the rise being most apparent in complete responders (p=0.02). Baseline TCR diversity was reported as lower in newly diagnosed patients than in healthy donors, and lower still in relapsed/refractory patients.

The sample's time point label, in plain terms: cycle 4 day 1 (C4D1), after more than five weeks of nivolumab. All trial patients had relapsed after autologous stem cell transplantation, with cohorts A, B and C differing in prior brentuximab vedotin exposure. The trial cohort comprised 60 or so patients with relapsed/refractory classical Hodgkin lymphoma whose best overall responses were complete response, partial response or progressive disease. Single-agent nivolumab was administered to trial patients in the multi-cohort phase II CheckMate 205 trial. An independent review committee assessed best overall response using the 2007 International Working Group response criteria. Trial PBMCs were obtained immediately prior to nivolumab initiation (C1D1) and on therapy at cycle 2 day 1 and cycle 4 day 1. After peripheral blood was drawn into 8 mL Vacutainer Cell Preparation Tubes, PBMCs were isolated by centrifugation and then cryopreserved.

On this clone itself: Its cognate antigen has yet to be identified. No clone much larger than this one lies a single base away; base qualities are absent.

This receptor was taken from a human donor with classical Hodgkin lymphoma. Sequenced material: peripheral blood mononuclear cells (PBMCs), taken before the fourth cycle of nivolumab. The rearranged segments are TRBV7-9 and TRBJ1-1, with the D gene uncertain. The DNA sequence is as follows: TGTGCCAGCAGCTTAAGGTTAGGGAGCGACACTGAAGCTTTCTTT. Translated, this is CASSLRLGSDTEAFF.